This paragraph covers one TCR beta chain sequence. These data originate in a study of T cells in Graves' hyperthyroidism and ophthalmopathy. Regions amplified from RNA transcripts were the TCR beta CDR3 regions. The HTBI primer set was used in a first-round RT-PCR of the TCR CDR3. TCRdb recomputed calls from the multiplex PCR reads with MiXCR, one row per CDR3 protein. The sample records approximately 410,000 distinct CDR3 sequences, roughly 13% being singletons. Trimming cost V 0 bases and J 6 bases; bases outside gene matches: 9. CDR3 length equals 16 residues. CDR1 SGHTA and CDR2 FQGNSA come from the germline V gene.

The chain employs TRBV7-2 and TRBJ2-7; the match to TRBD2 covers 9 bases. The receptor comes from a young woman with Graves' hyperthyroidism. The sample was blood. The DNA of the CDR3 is TGTGCCAGCAGCTTAGCCTGGGCGGGAGGGGTAGGCGAGCAGTACTTC. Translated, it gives CASSLAWAGGVGEQYF. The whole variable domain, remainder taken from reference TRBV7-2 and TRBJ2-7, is GAGVSQSPSNKVTEKGKDVELRCDPISGHTALYWYRQSLGQGLEFLIYFQGNSAPDKSGLPSDRFSAERTGGSVSTLTIQRTQQEDSAVYLCASSLAWAGGVGEQYFGPGTRLTVT.